This entry lists 10 T cell receptor beta chains sequenced from one sample in a study of shared clonotypes between healthy human individuals. Only in-frame clones appear in the TCRdb table, and some are missing; sequencing was by immunoSEQ multiplex PCR. The sample records about 2.4 million clones, over 85% being singletons. The sample was naive CD4+ T cells from PBMCs. The subset was: CD45RA+ positively selected. All receptors derive from a man between 18 and 35 years old in good health. Some clones in this sample may be carry-over from other donors' samples.

V usage is TRBV5-1 and J usage is TRBJ1-1; D perhaps matches TRBD1 (5 bases). The ends were cut back, 0 bases at V and 4 bases at J, with 13 bases in the middle. Germline CDR1 SGHRS, CDR2 YFSETQ. This CDR3 is 15 amino acids long. Here the CDR3 reads CASSLVGSGGTEAFF. The CDR3 nucleotides read TGCGCCAGCAGCTTGGTGGGGAGTGGGGGCACTGAAGCTTTCTTT.

J is TRBJ1-3 and V is TRBV28; no clear D. This CDR3 has 14 residues. Germline V gene data show CDR1 as MDHEN and CDR2 as SYDVKM. Trimming shortened V by 6 bases and J by 4 bases, and 13 bases separated the two germline ends. The DNA for the CDR3 is TGTGCCAGCAGCTCGTCGGACGAAGGAAACACCATATATTTT. Translating it yields CASSSSDEGNTIYF.

This chain uses TRBV4-2 with TRBJ2-3; 9 bases align to TRBD2. The trim removed 1 base at V and 4 bases at J, leaving 6 bases unmatched. CDR1 and CDR2 (germline): LGHNA, YNFKEQ. This CDR3 is built from 16 residues. CDR3 sequence reads: CASSQVAGDVADTQYF. In nucleotides, the CDR3 is TGTGCCAGCAGCCAAGTAGCGGGGGACGTTGCAGATACGCAGTATTTT.

This sequence joins TRBV27 and TRBJ2-7; perhaps D is TRBD1 or TRBD2 (5 bases each). Deletions cut 2 bases from V and 3 bases from J, with 20 bases between. This CDR3 region has 17 residues. Germline V CDR1 and CDR2: MNHEY, SMNVEV (reference sequence). CDR3 region: CASSLRGTGTKGYEQYF. The CDR3 coding sequence is TGTGCCAGCAGTTTACGAGGGACCGGGACCAAGGGCTACGAGCAGTACTTC.

The chain employs TRBV11-2 and TRBJ2-5; possibly TRBD2 for D (5 bases). In germline, CDR1 is SGHAT, CDR2 FQNNGV. The CDR3 consists of 20 residues. V lost 0 bases and J lost 1, with 24 bases in between. CDR3 DNA: TGTGCCAGCAGCTTAGACCCACCCGCTATAGGTGGGAGACTCCAAGAGACCCAGTACTTC. Protein sequence: CASSLDPPAIGGRLQETQYF.

Details on this clone: Other DNA sequences in this sample translate to the same CDR3. The chain combines TRBV28 with TRBJ1-3, with unresolved D. CDR3 length: 14 residues. The germline V and J ends were trimmed by 5 bases and 0 bases, with 8 bases remaining between them. Germline V gene data show CDR1 as MDHEN and CDR2 as SYDVKM. CDR3 sequence (DNA): TGTGCCAGCAGTCCCCCGGTCTCTGGAAACACCATATATTTT. Its protein product is CASSPPVSGNTIYF.

The chain carries TRBV6-6 and TRBJ2-7; 11 bases are a match to TRBD1. Germline assignment: CDR1 MNHNY and CDR2 SVGAGI (reference sequence). J lost 1 base, V lost 4 bases, and 6 bases had no gene match. The CDR3 runs to 16 residues. CDR3 protein: CASSSRGQGGSYEQYF. The CDR3 DNA is TGTGCCAGCAGTTCCAGGGGACAGGGGGGATCCTACGAGCAGTACTTC.

The chain recombines TRBV11-3 with TRBJ2-1, with TRBD2 matching over 9 bases. Germline values: CDR1 SGHNT, CDR2 YENEEA. V lost 5 bases, J lost 0 bases, and 2 bases stayed unmatched. This CDR3 region has 15 residues. The DNA for the CDR3 is TGTGCCAGCAGCGCACTAGCGGGCTCCTACAATGAGCAGTTCTTC. This translates into CASSALAGSYNEQFF.

This chain links TRBV6-6 with TRBJ1-1; D ambiguous. Germline CDR1 and CDR2: MNHNY and SVGAGI (reference sequence). Trimming stripped 2 bases from V and 2 bases from J, with 15 bases between. The CDR3 consists of 16 residues. CDR3 DNA: TGTGCCAGCAGTTACCCACCAGCCAGGCCAAACACTGAAGCTTTCTTT. Translation gives CASSYPPARPNTEAFF.

This clone came up once. This chain uses TRBV11-2 with TRBJ1-2; D possibly corresponds to TRBD1 (5 bases). The CDR3 loop spans 13 amino acids. The germline V gene has CDR1 SGHAT and CDR2 FQNNGV. V gave up 4 bases and J gave up 6 bases, with 12 bases separating them. CDR3 loop: CASSYRGEDGYTF. Here the CDR3 DNA reads TGTGCCAGCAGCTACCGGGGGGAAGATGGCTACACCTTC.